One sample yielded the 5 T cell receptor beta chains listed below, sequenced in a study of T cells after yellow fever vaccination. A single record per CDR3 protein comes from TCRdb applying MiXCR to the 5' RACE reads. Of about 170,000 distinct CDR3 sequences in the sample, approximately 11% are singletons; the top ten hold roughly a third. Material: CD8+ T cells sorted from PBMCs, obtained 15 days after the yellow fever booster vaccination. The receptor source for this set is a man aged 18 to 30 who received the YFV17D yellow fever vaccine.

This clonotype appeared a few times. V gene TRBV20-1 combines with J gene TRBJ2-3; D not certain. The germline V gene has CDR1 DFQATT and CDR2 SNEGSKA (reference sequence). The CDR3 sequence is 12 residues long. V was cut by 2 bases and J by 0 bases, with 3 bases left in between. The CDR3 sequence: CSARPSTDTQYF. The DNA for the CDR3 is TGCAGTGCTAGACCGAGCACAGATACGCAGTATTTT.

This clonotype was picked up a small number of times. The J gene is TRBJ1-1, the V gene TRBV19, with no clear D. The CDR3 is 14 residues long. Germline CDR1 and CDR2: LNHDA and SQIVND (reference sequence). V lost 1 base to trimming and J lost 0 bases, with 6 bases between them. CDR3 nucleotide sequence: TGTGCCAGTAGTATAGTAAGCATGAACACTGAAGCTTTCTTT. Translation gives CASSIVSMNTEAFF.

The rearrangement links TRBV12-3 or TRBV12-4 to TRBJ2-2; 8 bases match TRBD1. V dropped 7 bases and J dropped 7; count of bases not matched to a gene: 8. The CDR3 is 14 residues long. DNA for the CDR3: TGTGCCAGCACCTGGACAGGGTCCATCGGGGAGCTGTTTTTT. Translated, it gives CASTWTGSIGELFF.

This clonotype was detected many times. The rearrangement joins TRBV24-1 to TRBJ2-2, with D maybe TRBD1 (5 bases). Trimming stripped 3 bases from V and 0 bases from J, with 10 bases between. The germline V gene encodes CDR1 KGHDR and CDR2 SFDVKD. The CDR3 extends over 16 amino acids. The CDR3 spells CATSDPARANTGELFF. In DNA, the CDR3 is TGTGCCACCAGTGATCCAGCCAGGGCGAACACCGGGGAGCTGTTTTTT.

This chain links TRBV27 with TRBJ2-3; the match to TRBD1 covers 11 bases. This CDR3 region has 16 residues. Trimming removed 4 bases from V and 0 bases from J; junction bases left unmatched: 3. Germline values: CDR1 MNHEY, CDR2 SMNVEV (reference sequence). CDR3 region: CASSSGTGGSTDTQYF. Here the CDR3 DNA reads TGTGCCAGCAGTTCCGGGACAGGGGGTAGCACAGATACGCAGTATTTT.